This TCR beta chain was profiled in a study of cytomegalovirus exposure and HLA in healthy donors. About the study: Out of 398 genotyped donors, about 80% belonged to the Caucasian-associated ancestry cluster.

The PCR used 60 Vbeta and 13 Jbeta primers. Original methodology: Later work found tens of millions of unique TCR beta chains, with 9.5 million to 11 million shared. Sequencing used immunoSEQ multiplex PCR; TCRdb keeps in-frame clones, though not all of them. The V and J calls and clone size come from that table; D and trimming were worked out from the DNA. Among roughly 160,000 clones listed, 60% to 80% were seen once. Everyone who donated was a healthy bone marrow donor. Although they were nominally healthy when sampled, donors likely had unrecorded immune exposures. CDR1 and CDR2 (germline): LGHNA, YSLEER. The CDR3 length is 16 residues. V was trimmed by 0 bases and J by 4 bases, leaving 15 bases between them.

This sequence originates from a man aged 50 to 59 in good health and CMV-seropositive. V and J are TRBV4-3 and TRBJ2-5, with D maybe TRBD2 (7 bases). The specimen was PBMCs. CDR3 sequence reads: CASSQDLLGGGETQYF. The DNA of the CDR3 is TGCGCCAGCAGCCAAGATCTACTAGGGGGGGGAGAGACCCAGTACTTC.